This T cell receptor (beta chain) emerged from a study of blood T cell repertoires in COVID-19. Overall study: From T cells, B-cell-depleted T cells, or PBMCs came the material, which was cDNA or gDNA.

Trimming cost V 0 bases and J 4 bases, with 16 bases left between them. CDR3 length equals 16 residues. Germline CDR1 is SGHRS and CDR2 is YFSETQ. Categorization into cohorts depended on clinical history that participants reported. Individuals in the exposed group had encountered a COVID-19 case within 2 weeks preceding study entry. Using immunoSEQ multiplex PCR, the repertoire was profiled, and TCRdb retains in-frame clones only, with some absent. The sample yields about 200,000 clones, 83% seen once. Sample: PBMCs or T cells enriched from blood (not recorded which). V and J are TRBV5-1 and TRBJ1-1; tentative D call: TRBD1 (6 bases). This receptor was taken from a woman aged 50 to 60 who had been exposed to COVID-19. CDR3 coding DNA: TGCGCCAGCAGCTTGGGTCGGGGGGCGCGGGCCACTGAAGCTTTCTTT. Translation gives CASSLGRGARATEAFF.